This TCR beta chain was found in a study of cytomegalovirus exposure and HLA in healthy donors. This clone was detected once. Its antigen is undetermined. Unrecorded immune exposure was likely among donors, who were nominally healthy when sampled. Germline CDR1 SGHAT, CDR2 FQNNGV. The CDR3 has 14 amino acids. The V end was cut by 5 bases, the J end by 0 bases, with 10 bases between. The PCR ran on 60 Vbeta and 13 Jbeta primers. Produced via immunoSEQ multiplex PCR; TCRdb's table is partial and in-frame only. Of about 54,000 clones in the sample, approximately 77% were seen once. Study-wide findings and caveats: Later analysis identified a missense DCLRE1C variant that was linked to TCR beta V- and J-gene trimming.

The sample consisted of PBMCs. This chain joins TRBV11-2 and TRBJ1-1; D might be TRBD1 (5 bases). This receptor was obtained from a woman aged 18-29 years in good health and CMV-seronegative. The chain's CDR3 is CASSVQGMNTEAFF. The CDR3 DNA reads TGTGCCAGCAGCGTCCAGGGTATGAACACTGAAGCTTTCTTT.